Here is one TCR beta chain with its context. This sample is part of a study of blood T cell repertoires in COVID-19. Study details: Both acute and convalescent COVID-19 samples were obtained from the United States, Italy and Spain. From T cells, B-cell-depleted T cells, or PBMCs came the material, which was cDNA or gDNA.

In the study's own analysis: By means of reference gene primer amplification, nucleated cell counts were estimated. The method was immunoSEQ multiplex PCR; TCRdb's version includes in-frame clones alone and lacks a portion of them. V and J calls plus clone size are reproduced from that table; the DNA served to infer D and trimming. The table lists about 110,000 clones, roughly 88% of them singletons. Per germline, CDR1 SGHVS and CDR2 FQNEAQ. The CDR3 runs 15 residues. V was clipped by 0 bases and J by 13 bases; unmatched bases: 11. Sequencing was carried out using peripheral blood. The rearrangement uses TRBV7-8 and TRBJ1-5, with 8 bases that match TRBD1. The sequence came from a human donor in a cohort sampled during active COVID-19. CDR3 sequence reads: CASSLATGGTVGQHF. CDR3 in DNA: TGTGCCAGCAGCTTAGCCACAGGGGGAACCGTGGGTCAGCATTTT.